The 11 T cell receptor beta chains in this list originate from one sample, sequenced in a study of control samples from healthy donors and cancer patients. Only in-frame clones appear in the TCRdb table, and some are missing; sequencing was by immunoSEQ multiplex PCR. The sample carries some 99,000 clones, about nine tenths recorded once. Sequencing input: blood. The source of these receptors is a human donor in good health. The donor label of this sample is uncertain.

The J gene is TRBJ1-1, the V gene TRBV6-1; D is possibly TRBD1 (5 bases). CDR3 size: 14 residues. Trimming left V 0 bases short and J 5 bases short, with 10 bases between. The germline V gene encodes CDR1 MNHNS and CDR2 SASEGT. The CDR3 protein is CASSEAGVGTEAFF. The CDR3 DNA is TGTGCCAGCAGTGAAGCAGGGGTGGGGACTGAAGCTTTCTTT.

The CDR3 loop reads CASSLRAIAAPETQYF. CDR3 in DNA: TGTGCCAGCAGCTTACGGGCGATTGCGGCCCCAGAGACCCAGTACTTC. The chain has TRBV7-6 and TRBJ2-5; D is unresolved. This CDR3 region has 16 residues. Germline CDR1 reads SGHVS; CDR2 reads FNYEAQ. V lost 2 bases and J 4 bases, leaving 17 bases between the germline ends.

With respect to this clone: Germline and junction disagree at one end, which may indicate a read error. The CDR3: CASSSGLAGITVF. The CDR3 DNA follows: TGTGCCAGCAGCTCGGGACTAGCGGGGATTACGGTCTTC. The rearrangement links TRBV7-2 to TRBJ2-1; 13 bases align to TRBD2. Germline values: CDR1 SGHTA, CDR2 FQGNSA. The CDR3 runs to 13 residues.

The chain links TRBV5-1 to TRBJ2-2, with D perhaps matching TRBD2 (6 bases). The CDR3 loop spans 13 amino acids. Trimming stripped 4 bases from V and 6 bases from J, with 10 bases between. Per germline, CDR1 SGHRS and CDR2 YFSETQ. CDR3 nucleotide sequence: TGCGCCAGCAGCCTGAGGGAGGCCGGGGAGCTGTTTTTT. This translates into CASSLREAGELFF. The full variable domain, rest sourced from reference TRBV5-1 and TRBJ2-2, is KAGVTQTPRYLIKTRGQQVTLSCSPISGHRSVSWYQQTPGQGLQFLFEYFSETQRNKGNFPGRFSGRQFSNSRSEMNVSTLELGDSALYLCASSLREAGELFFGEGSRLTVL.

The chain employs TRBV5-1 and TRBJ1-1, with D uncertain. The CDR3 covers 16 residues. The germline V gene has CDR1 SGHRS and CDR2 YFSETQ. The V gene lost 2 bases and the J gene lost 0 bases, with 14 bases spanning the gap. DNA of the CDR3: TGCGCCAGCAGCTTTTCCGTGCTGGGGATGAACACTGAAGCTTTCTTT. It translates to CASSFSVLGMNTEAFF.

The gene calls are TRBV6-6 and TRBJ1-4; D ambiguous. Per the germline V gene, CDR1 is MNHNY and CDR2 is SVGAGI (reference sequence). Trimming took off 6 bases at V and 4 bases at J, with 12 bases between the two ends. The CDR3 extends over 14 amino acids. CDR3 in DNA: TGTGCCAGCAGGCTAGGACGGCTTAATGAAAAACTGTTTTTT. Translated: CASRLGRLNEKLFF.

V is TRBV2 and J is TRBJ1-2; the D gene is possibly TRBD1 (6 bases). V lost 3 bases and J 6 bases, leaving 14 bases between the germline ends. The V gene's germline CDR1 is SNHLY and CDR2 FYNNEI. The length of the CDR3 is 14 residues. The CDR3 is CASSDGRGLDGYTF. Written as DNA, the CDR3 is TGTGCCAGCAGTGACGGACGGGGGCTCGATGGCTACACCTTC.

The V call is TRBV30, the J call TRBJ2-4; 13 positions agree with TRBD2. There are 16 residues in the CDR3. V was clipped by 3 bases and J by 4 bases; unmatched bases: 6. Germline assignment: CDR1 GTSNPN and CDR2 SVGIG (reference sequence). In nucleotides, the CDR3 is TGTGCCTGGAGGGTGGGGACTAGCGGGGCAAAAAACATTCAGTACTTC. Translating it yields CAWRVGTSGAKNIQYF.

This clone came up once. The chain combines TRBV5-5 with TRBJ1-4; D remains unclear. Per the germline V gene, CDR1 is SGHKS and CDR2 is YYEKEE (reference sequence). The CDR3 spans 14 residues. Trimming pared 3 bases from V and 1 base from J, leaving 7 bases between. The CDR3 is CASSYGRTNEKLFF. CDR3 nucleotide sequence: TGTGCCAGCAGCTACGGGAGAACTAATGAAAAACTGTTTTTT.

The rearrangement joins TRBV27 to TRBJ1-1; D gene ambiguous. Germline V CDR1 and CDR2: MNHEY, SMNVEV (reference sequence). This CDR3 spans 16 amino acids. Trimming stripped 2 bases from V and 3 bases from J, with 16 bases between. The CDR3 reads CASSLSFWGPDTEAFF. In nucleotides, the CDR3 is TGTGCCAGCAGTTTAAGTTTCTGGGGTCCCGACACTGAAGCTTTCTTT.

The V gene is TRBV19, the J gene TRBJ1-3; D perhaps matches TRBD1 (6 bases). This CDR3 spans 16 amino acids. Trimming stripped 5 bases from V and 0 bases from J, with 14 bases between. Germline CDR1 reads LNHDA; CDR2 reads SQIVND (reference sequence). The CDR3: CASSEGDGPSGNTIYF. Here the CDR3 DNA reads TGTGCCAGTAGTGAGGGGGACGGTCCCTCTGGAAACACCATATATTTT.